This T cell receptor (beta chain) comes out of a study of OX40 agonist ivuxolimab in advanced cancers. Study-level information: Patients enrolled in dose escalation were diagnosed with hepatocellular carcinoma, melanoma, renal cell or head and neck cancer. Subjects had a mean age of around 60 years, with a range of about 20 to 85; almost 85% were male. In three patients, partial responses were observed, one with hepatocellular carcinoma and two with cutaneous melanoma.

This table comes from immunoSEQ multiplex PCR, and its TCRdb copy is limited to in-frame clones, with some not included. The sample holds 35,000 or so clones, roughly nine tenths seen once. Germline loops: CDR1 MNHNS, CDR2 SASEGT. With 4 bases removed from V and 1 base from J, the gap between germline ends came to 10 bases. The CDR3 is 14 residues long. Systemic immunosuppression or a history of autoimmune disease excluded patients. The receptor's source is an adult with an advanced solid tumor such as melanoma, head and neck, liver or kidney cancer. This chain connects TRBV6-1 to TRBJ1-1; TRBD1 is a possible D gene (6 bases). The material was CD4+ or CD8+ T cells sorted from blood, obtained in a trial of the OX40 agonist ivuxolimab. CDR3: CASSGQGGNTEAFF. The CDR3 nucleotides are TGTGCCAGCAGTGGACAAGGGGGGAACACTGAAGCTTTCTTT.